The 5 T cell receptor beta chains in this list originate from one sample, sequenced in a study of blood T cell repertoires in COVID-19 (dated by TCRdb to between 2020 and 2021). The method was the immunoSEQ multiplex PCR assay. TCRdb obtained this table from immuneACCESS and retained in-frame rearrangements with V and J assigned. These tables miss some clones; where compared with another copy, unresolved V genes account for less than half of the shortfall, and the remainder is unexplained. This sample holds some 140,000 clones; under 80% were observed only once. Around 12% of the sample lies in the top ten. Sequenced: peripheral blood. The source of these receptors is a man older than 75 with acute or convalescent COVID-19.

The J gene is TRBJ1-4, the V gene TRBV2; D gene unclear. Germline V gene data show CDR1 as SNHLY and CDR2 as FYNNEI. The V end was cut by 7 bases, the J end by 0 bases, with 12 bases between. There are 15 residues in the CDR3. CDR3 sequence reads: CASTGLTTTNEKLFF. CDR3 DNA: TGTGCCAGCACTGGACTTACTACAACTAATGAAAAACTGTTTTTT.

CDR3 DNA: TGTGCCATCAGTGAGTCCGCGGACAGGGTTCGACAAGCAGCTTTCTTT. Encoded protein: CAISESADRVRQAAFF. V gene TRBV10-3 combines with J gene TRBJ1-1, with 8 bases matching TRBD1. The CDR3 has 16 residues. The germline gives CDR1 ENHRY, CDR2 SYGVKD. The junction had 13 bases not matched to a gene; V was cut back by 0 bases and J by 10 bases.

This chain joins TRBV30 and TRBJ1-1; TRBD1 is a possible D gene (6 bases). Germline V gene data show CDR1 as GTSNPN and CDR2 as SVGIG (reference sequence). There are 15 residues in the CDR3. V was clipped by 1 base and J by 4 bases, with 16 bases between them. CDR3 nucleotides: TGTGCCTGGAGTGGACCAAGAACAGGGATCACTGAAGCTTTCTTT. It yields the protein CAWSGPRTGITEAFF.

This sequence joins TRBV9 and TRBJ2-5, with D perhaps TRBD1 (6 bases). V lost 0 bases and J 0 bases, leaving 6 bases between the germline ends. There are 14 residues in the CDR3. CDR1 and CDR2 from the germline V gene are SGDLS and YYNGEE. DNA for the CDR3: TGTGCCAGCAGCGTAGACAGGGACCAAGAGACCCAGTACTTC. This gives the protein CASSVDRDQETQYF.

The chain carries TRBV19 and TRBJ1-1; D is perhaps TRBD1 (6 bases). CDR1 is LNHDA and CDR2 is SQIVND in the germline V gene (reference sequence). V was shortened by 7 bases and J by 0 bases, with 24 bases between the two germline ends. The CDR3 spans 18 residues. CDR3 sequence (DNA): TGTGCCAGTACCCCAATGGACCAGGGGTCTCGAATGAACACTGAAGCTTTCTTT. Residues: CASTPMDQGSRMNTEAFF. The full variable domain, in which reference TRBV19 and TRBJ1-1 provide the parts outside the CDR3, is DGGITQSPKYLFRKEGQNVTLSCEQNLNHDAMYWYRQDPGQGLRLIYYSQIVNDFQKGDIAEGYSVSREKKESFPLTVTSAQKNPTAFYLCASTPMDQGSRMNTEAFFGQGTRLTVV.